This TCR beta chain was recovered during a study of blood T cell repertoires in COVID-19. Study summary: PBMCs, B-cell-depleted T cells, or T cells provided the cDNA or gDNA that made up the material.

This CDR3 is 16 amino acids long. The junction had 12 bases not matched to a gene; V was cut back by 4 bases and J by 8 bases. Germline V CDR1 and CDR2: LGHNA, YSLEER. Per the original methods: Scientists estimated how many nucleated cells there were by amplifying reference gene primers. The protocol was immunoSEQ multiplex PCR, while the TCRdb copy is restricted to in-frame clones and leaves out a portion. V and J calls and clone size are those listed in that table; D and trimming were worked out from the DNA. The sample yields around 100,000 clones, 85% seen once. The receptor was isolated from a human donor in a cohort sampled during active COVID-19. The chain combines TRBV4-3 with TRBJ2-1; 9 bases match TRBD2. Material for sequencing was peripheral blood. This CDR3 reads CASSPLAGGTGDEQFF. The CDR3 coding sequence is TGCGCCAGCAGCCCTCTGGCGGGGGGGACTGGGGATGAGCAGTTCTTC.